This entry describes one TCR beta chain. This sample is drawn from a study of blood T cell repertoires in COVID-19. Study at large: PBMCs, B-cell-depleted T cells, or T cells provided the cDNA or gDNA that made up the material.

Seattle researchers signed up patients amid active infection and tracked them longitudinally. In the source study's methods: Reference gene primer amplification gave nucleated cell count estimates. Sequenced by immunoSEQ multiplex PCR; TCRdb stores in-frame clones only, minus some. The DNA was the basis for D and trimming; V, J and clone size are from that table. Seen here are about 200,000 clones, 80% to 95% observed once, and the top ten hold approximately 0.77%. CDR1 and CDR2 from the germline V gene are MNHEY and SVGAGI. V was clipped by 2 bases and J by 0 bases, with 8 bases between them. This CDR3 comprises 15 residues.

The sequence came from a man aged 60 to 75 with COVID-19, enrolled during active disease. Sequencing used peripheral blood. V is TRBV6-5 and J is TRBJ1-3; D ambiguous. Here the CDR3 reads CASSYAVSSGNTIYF. CDR3 nucleotide sequence: TGTGCCAGCAGTTACGCCGTCAGCTCTGGAAACACCATATATTTT.